A single sample is the source of the 6 T cell receptor beta chains below, sequenced in a study of radiotherapy plus CTLA-4 blockade in lung cancer. Clones were read by immunoSEQ multiplex PCR, and TCRdb kept only the in-frame ones, dropping some. The table has about 39,000 clones, more than 70% seen once. Specimen: peripheral blood, collected from a patient treated with radiotherapy plus ipilimumab. The receptors were sampled from a human donor with non-small cell lung cancer that progressed on radiotherapy plus ipilimumab.

This chain connects TRBV4-3 to TRBJ1-2; no reliable D call. The V end was cut by 0 bases, the J end by 5 bases, with 16 bases between. The germline V gene encodes CDR1 LGHNA and CDR2 YSLEER. This CDR3 has 16 residues. DNA of the CDR3: TGCGCCAGCAGCCAAGAACCCCCCAGTAAAAGTTATGGCTACACCTTC. Its protein is CASSQEPPSKSYGYTF.

This clone qualifies as medium-sized. The chain is built from TRBV6-5 and TRBJ2-7; 10 bases are shared with TRBD2. Per germline, CDR1 MNHEY and CDR2 SVGAGI. Trimming removed 2 bases from V and 2 bases from J; junction bases left unmatched: 6. There are 16 residues in the CDR3. Here the CDR3 reads CASSYTLAGGPYEQYF. As DNA, the CDR3 is TGTGCCAGCAGTTACACCTTAGCGGGGGGTCCCTACGAGCAGTACTTC.

The chain employs TRBV5-1 and TRBJ1-3; D gene uncertain. Between the trimmed V and J ends, which lost 0 bases and 0 bases, there was a span of 10 bases. From germline, CDR1 is SGHRS and CDR2 YFSETQ. The CDR3 spans 16 residues. As DNA, the CDR3 is TGCGCCAGCAGCTTGGGCCAGATCAGCTCTGGAAACACCATATATTTT. This encodes CASSLGQISSGNTIYF.

This clone was found once. This chain joins TRBV7-3 and TRBJ2-1; 14 positions match TRBD2. The CDR3 runs to 15 residues. CDR1 SGHTA and CDR2 FQGTGA come from the germline V gene. V dropped 5 bases and J dropped 7; count of bases not matched to a gene: 4. The CDR3 DNA follows: TGTGCCAGCAGCAGACTAGCGGGGGGGCTTAATGAGCAGTTCTTC. Protein sequence: CASSRLAGGLNEQFF.

The chain joins TRBV29-1 to TRBJ1-2, with 9 bases lining up with TRBD1. Germline lookup yields CDR1 SQVTM and CDR2 ANQGSEA. The CDR3 is made up of 12 amino acids. Trimming cost V 7 bases and J 12 bases; bases outside gene matches: 12. The CDR3 sequence: CSAQGAGFGHTF. CDR3 DNA: TGCAGCGCACAGGGGGCCGGGTTCGGCCACACCTTC.

This clone was detected only once. The rearrangement links TRBV9 to TRBJ1-1, with D perhaps matching TRBD1 (5 bases). CDR1 is SGDLS, CDR2 YYNGEE, per germline. There are 17 residues in the CDR3. The germline V and J ends were trimmed by 0 bases and 2 bases, with 17 bases remaining between them. The CDR3 spells CASSVAAGQGLNTEAFF. CDR3 bases: TGTGCCAGCAGCGTAGCGGCGGGGCAAGGCCTAAACACTGAAGCTTTCTTT.